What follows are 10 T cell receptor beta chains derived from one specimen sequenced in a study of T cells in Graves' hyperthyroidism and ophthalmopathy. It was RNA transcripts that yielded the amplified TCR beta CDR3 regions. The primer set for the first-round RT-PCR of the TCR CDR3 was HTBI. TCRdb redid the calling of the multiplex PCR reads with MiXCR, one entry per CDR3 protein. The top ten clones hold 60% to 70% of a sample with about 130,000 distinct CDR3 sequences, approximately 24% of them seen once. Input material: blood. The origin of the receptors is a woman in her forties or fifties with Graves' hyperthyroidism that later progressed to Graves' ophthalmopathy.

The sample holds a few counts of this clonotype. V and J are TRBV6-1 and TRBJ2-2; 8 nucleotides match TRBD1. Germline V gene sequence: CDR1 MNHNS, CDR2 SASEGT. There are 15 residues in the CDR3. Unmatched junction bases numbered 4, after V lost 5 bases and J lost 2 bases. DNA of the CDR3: TGTGCCAGCAGTCGACAGGGGACAAACACCGGGGAGCTGTTTTTT. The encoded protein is CASSRQGTNTGELFF.

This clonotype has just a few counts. CDR3 DNA sequence: TGTGCCAGCAGCGTAGTCGGGAACACCGGGGAGCTGTTTTTT. Protein product: CASSVVGNTGELFF. The rearrangement links TRBV3-1 to TRBJ2-2, with D uncertain. Per germline, CDR1 LGHDT and CDR2 YNNKEL (reference sequence). The CDR3 has 14 amino acids. V was shortened by 5 bases and J by 1 base, with 8 bases between the two germline ends.

The CDR3 sequence: CSVGGENTQYF. CDR3 nucleotide sequence: TGCAGCGTTGGGGGGGAAAATACGCAGTATTTT. The chain recombines TRBV29-1 with TRBJ2-3, with TRBD2 as a possible D gene (6 bases). CDR1 SQVTM and CDR2 ANQGSEA come from the germline V gene. The CDR3 is 11 amino acids. With 4 bases removed from V and 7 bases from J, the gap between germline ends came to 9 bases.

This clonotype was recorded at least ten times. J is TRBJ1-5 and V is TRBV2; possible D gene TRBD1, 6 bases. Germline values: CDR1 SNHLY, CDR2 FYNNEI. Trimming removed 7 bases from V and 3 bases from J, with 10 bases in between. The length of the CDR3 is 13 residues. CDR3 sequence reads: CASNDRFNQPQHF. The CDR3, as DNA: TGTGCCAGCAACGACAGGTTCAATCAGCCCCAGCATTTT.

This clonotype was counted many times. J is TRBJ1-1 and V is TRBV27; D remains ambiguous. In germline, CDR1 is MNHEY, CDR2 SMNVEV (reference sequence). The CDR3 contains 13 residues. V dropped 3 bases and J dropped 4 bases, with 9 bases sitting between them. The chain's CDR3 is CASSLGTFTEAFF. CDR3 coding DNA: TGTGCCAGCAGTTTGGGCACTTTCACTGAAGCTTTCTTT.

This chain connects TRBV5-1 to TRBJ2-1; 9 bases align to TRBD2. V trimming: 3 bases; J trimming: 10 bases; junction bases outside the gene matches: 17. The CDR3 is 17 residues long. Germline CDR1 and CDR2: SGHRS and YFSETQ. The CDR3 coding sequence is TGCGCCAGCAGCTCCGGGACTAGCAGACCTGGGGCCTACGAGCAGTTCTTC. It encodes CASSSGTSRPGAYEQFF.

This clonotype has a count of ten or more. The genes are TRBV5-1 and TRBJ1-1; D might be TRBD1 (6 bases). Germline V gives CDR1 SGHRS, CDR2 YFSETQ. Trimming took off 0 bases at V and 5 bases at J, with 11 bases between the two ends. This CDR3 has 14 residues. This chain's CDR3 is CASSLVGGHTEAFF. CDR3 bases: TGCGCCAGCAGCTTGGTCGGGGGGCATACTGAAGCTTTCTTT.

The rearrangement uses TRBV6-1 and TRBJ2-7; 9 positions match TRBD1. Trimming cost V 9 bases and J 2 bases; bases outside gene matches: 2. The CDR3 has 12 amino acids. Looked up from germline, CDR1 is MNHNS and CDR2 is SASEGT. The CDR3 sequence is CARQGAPYEQYF. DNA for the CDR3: TGTGCCAGACAGGGGGCCCCCTACGAGCAGTACTTC.

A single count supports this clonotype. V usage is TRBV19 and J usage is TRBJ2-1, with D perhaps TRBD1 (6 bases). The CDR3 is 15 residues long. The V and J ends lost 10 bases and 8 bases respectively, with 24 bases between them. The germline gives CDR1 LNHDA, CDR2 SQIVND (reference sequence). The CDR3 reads CATGLVQGLPDEQFF. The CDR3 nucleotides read TGTGCCACTGGCCTCGTACAGGGCCTTCCGGATGAGCAGTTCTTC.

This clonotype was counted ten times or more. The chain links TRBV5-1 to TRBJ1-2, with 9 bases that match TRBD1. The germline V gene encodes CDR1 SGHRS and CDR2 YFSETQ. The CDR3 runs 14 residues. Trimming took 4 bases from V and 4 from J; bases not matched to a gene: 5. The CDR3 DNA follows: TGCGCCAGCAGCGGAGGACAGGGGACCTATGGCTACACCTTC. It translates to CASSGGQGTYGYTF.